This T cell receptor (beta chain) was sequenced for a study of technical replicates of blood from a handful of donors. Germline CDR1 MNHNY, CDR2 SVGAGI (reference sequence). The CDR3 consists of 13 residues. The V gene end was trimmed by 6 bases and the J gene end by 6 bases; junction bases not matched to a gene: 4. Using immunoSEQ multiplex PCR, the repertoire was profiled, and TCRdb retains in-frame clones only, with some absent. The table shows about 75,000 clones, with 97% occurring only once. The chain couples TRBV6-6 to TRBJ1-1; the match to TRBD1 covers 10 bases. The origin of this receptor is a human donor in good health. The source material was T cells isolated from PBMCs. The CDR3 DNA reads TGTGCCAGCAGCACCGGGACAGGGGCTGAAGCTTTCTTT. Its protein product is CASSTGTGAEAFF.